This T cell receptor (beta chain) was found in a study of OX40 agonist ivuxolimab in advanced cancers. Study-level background: Every 2 weeks, patients received ivuxolimab intravenously, dosed at 0.01 to 10 mg/kg. Antecedent anti-PD-1, anti-PD-L1 or anti-CTLA-4 therapy was permissible, with around 41% having received some.

Sequencing used immunoSEQ multiplex PCR; TCRdb keeps in-frame clones, though not all of them. The sample has around 140,000 clones, about 93% seen once. CDR1 and CDR2 from the germline V gene are SGHNT and YENEEA. There are 13 residues in the CDR3. V was shortened by 1 base and J by 5 bases, with 6 bases between the two germline ends. The origin of this receptor is an adult with an advanced solid tumor such as melanoma, head and neck, liver or kidney cancer. The chain has TRBV11-3 and TRBJ2-1; no clear D. The sample here was CD4+ or CD8+ T cells sorted from blood, taken in a trial of the OX40 agonist ivuxolimab. The CDR3 region is CASSLVSDNEQFF. CDR3 bases: TGTGCCAGCAGCTTAGTTTCGGACAATGAGCAGTTCTTC.